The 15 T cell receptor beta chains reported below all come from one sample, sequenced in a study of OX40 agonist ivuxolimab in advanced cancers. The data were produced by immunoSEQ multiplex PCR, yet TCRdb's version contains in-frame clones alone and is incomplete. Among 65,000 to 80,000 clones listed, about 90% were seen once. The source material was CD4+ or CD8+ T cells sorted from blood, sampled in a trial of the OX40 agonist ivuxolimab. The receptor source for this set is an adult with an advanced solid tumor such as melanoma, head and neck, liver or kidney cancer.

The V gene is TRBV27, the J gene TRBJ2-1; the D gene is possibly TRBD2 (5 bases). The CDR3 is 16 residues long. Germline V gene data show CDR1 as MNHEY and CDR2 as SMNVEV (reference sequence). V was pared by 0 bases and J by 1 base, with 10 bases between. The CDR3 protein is CASSLSPGISYNEQFF. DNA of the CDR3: TGTGCCAGCAGTTTATCTCCCGGGATATCCTACAATGAGCAGTTCTTC.

The CDR3 is CASSLGDTNQPQHF. As DNA, the CDR3 is TGTGCCAGCAGCTTGGGGGACACTAATCAGCCCCAGCATTTT. V is TRBV5-6 and J is TRBJ1-5, with TRBD1 as a possible D gene (6 bases). Germline V gene lookup returns CDR1 SGHDT and CDR2 YYEEEE. The CDR3 has 14 amino acids. Trimming stripped 0 bases from V and 4 bases from J, with 8 bases between.

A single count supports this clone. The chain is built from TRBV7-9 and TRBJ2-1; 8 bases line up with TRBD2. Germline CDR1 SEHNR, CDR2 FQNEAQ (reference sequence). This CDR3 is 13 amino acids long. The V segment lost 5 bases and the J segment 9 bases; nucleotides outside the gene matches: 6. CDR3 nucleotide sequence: TGTGCCAGCAGCGCCGGGAGGGCCCTTGAGCAGTTCTTC. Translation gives CASSAGRALEQFF.

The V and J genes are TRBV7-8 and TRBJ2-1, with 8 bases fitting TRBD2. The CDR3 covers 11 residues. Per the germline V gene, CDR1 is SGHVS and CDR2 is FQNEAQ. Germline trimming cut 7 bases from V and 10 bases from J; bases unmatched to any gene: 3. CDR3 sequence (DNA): TGTGCCAGCACTTTAGCGGGAGAGCAGTTCTTC. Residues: CASTLAGEQFF.

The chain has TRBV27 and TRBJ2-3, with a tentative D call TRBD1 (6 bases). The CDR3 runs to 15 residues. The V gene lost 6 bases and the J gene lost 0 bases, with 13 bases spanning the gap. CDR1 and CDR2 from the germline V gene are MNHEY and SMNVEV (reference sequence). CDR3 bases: TGTGCCAGCAGCCTAACAGGGCCCAGCACAGATACGCAGTATTTT. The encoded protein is CASSLTGPSTDTQYF.

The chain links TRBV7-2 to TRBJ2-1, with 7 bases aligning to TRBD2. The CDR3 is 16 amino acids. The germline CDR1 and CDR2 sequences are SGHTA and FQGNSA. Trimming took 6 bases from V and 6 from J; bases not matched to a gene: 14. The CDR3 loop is CASSLIGAGALNEQFF. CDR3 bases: TGTGCCAGCAGTCTAATTGGGGCGGGAGCTCTCAATGAGCAGTTCTTC.

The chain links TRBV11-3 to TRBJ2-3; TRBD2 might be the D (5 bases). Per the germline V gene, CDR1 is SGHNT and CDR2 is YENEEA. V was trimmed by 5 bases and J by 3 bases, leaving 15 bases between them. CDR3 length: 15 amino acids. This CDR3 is CASSPSAGETDTQYF. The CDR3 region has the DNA TGTGCCAGCAGCCCCTCGGCCGGGGAGACAGATACGCAGTATTTT.

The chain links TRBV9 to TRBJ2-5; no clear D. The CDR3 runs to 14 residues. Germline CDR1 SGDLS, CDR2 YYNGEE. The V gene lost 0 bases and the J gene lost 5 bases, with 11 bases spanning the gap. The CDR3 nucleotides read TGTGCCAGCAGCGTAGGATGGGGTTCCGAGACCCAGTACTTC. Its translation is CASSVGWGSETQYF. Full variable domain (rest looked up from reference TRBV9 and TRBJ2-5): DSGVTQTPKHLITATGQRVTLRCSPRSGDLSVYWYQQSLDQGLQFLIQYYNGEERAKGNILERFSAQQFPDLHSELNLSSLELGDSALYFCASSVGWGSETQYFGPGTRLLVL.

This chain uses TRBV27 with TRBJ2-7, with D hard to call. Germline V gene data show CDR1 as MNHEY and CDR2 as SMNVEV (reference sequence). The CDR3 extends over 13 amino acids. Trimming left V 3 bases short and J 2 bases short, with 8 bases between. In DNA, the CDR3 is TGTGCCAGCAGTTTTTTAGATCCCTACGAGCAGTACTTC. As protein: CASSFLDPYEQYF.

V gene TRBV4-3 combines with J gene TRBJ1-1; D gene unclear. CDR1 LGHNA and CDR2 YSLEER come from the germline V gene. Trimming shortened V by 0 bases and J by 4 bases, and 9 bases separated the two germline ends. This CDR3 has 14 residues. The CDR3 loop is CASSQDTRGTEAFF. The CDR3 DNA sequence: TGCGCCAGCAGCCAAGATACTCGGGGCACTGAAGCTTTCTTT.

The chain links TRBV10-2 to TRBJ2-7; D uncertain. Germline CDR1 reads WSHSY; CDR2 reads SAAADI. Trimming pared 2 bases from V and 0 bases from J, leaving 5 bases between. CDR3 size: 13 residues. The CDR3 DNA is TGCGCCAGCAGTGAGGGGATCTCCTACGAGCAGTACTTC. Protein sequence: CASSEGISYEQYF.

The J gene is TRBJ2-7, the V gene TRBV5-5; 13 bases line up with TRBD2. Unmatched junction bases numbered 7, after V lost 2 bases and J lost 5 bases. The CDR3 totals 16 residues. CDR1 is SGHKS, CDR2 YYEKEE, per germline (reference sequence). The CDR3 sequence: CASSLLAGGPWDEQYF. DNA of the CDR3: TGTGCCAGCAGCTTACTAGCGGGAGGGCCATGGGACGAGCAGTACTTC.

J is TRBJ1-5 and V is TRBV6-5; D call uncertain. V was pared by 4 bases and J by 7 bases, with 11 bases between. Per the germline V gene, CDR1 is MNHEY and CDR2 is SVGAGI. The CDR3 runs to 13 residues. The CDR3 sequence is CASSSDDGQPQHF. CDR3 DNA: TGTGCCAGCAGTTCGGACGATGGCCAGCCCCAGCATTTT.

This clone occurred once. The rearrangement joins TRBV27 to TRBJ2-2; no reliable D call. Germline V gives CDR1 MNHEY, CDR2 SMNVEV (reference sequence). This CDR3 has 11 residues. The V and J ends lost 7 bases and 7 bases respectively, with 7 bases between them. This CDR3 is CASKERGELFF. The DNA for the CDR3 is TGTGCCAGCAAAGAACGCGGGGAGCTGTTTTTT.

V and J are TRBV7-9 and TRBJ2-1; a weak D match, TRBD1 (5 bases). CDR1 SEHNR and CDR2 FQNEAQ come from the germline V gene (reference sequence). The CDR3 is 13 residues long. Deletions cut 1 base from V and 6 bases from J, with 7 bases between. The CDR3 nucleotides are TGTGCCAGCAGCTTAGGGACAACCAATGAGCAGTTCTTC. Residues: CASSLGTTNEQFF. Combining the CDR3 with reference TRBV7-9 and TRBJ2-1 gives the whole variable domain DTGVSQNPRHKITKRGQNVTFRCDPISEHNRLYWYRQTLGQGPEFLTYFQNEAQLEKSRLLSDRFSAERPKGSFSTLEIQRTEQGDSAMYLCASSLGTTNEQFFGPGTRLTVL.